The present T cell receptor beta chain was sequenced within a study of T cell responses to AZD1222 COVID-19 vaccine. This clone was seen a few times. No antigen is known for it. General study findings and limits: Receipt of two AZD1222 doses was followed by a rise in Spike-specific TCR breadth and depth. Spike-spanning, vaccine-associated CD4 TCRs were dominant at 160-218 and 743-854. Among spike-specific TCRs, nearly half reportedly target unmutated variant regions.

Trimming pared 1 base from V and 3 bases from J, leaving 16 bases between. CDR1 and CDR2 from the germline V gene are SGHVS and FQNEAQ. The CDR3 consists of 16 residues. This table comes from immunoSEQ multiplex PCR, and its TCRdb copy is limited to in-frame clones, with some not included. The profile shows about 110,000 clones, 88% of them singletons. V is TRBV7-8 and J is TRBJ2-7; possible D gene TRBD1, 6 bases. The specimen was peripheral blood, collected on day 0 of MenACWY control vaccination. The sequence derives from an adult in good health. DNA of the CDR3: TGTGCCAGCAGCTTAGAGTCGAGACAGGCGAACTACGAGCAGTACTTC. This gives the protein CASSLESRQANYEQYF.